Shown below are 31 T cell receptor beta chains from a single sample sequenced in a study of blood T cells in healthy people across ages. It was with a sample-barcoded 5' primer and a J-beta primer mix that a second PCR of roughly 7 to 12 cycles was run. MiXCR, applied by TCRdb to the 5' RACE reads, yields one record per CDR3 protein. The sample gives 800,000 to 950,000 distinct CDR3 sequences, 36% of which show up once; approximately 13% is in the top ten. The sequenced sample consisted of blood. The receptors stem from a man between 18 and 35 years old in good health.

The chain employs TRBV7-9 and TRBJ2-7; D is unresolved. The CDR3 length is 15 residues. Trimming cost V 5 bases and J 5 bases, with 19 bases left between them. CDR1 and CDR2 from the germline V gene are SEHNR and FQNEAQ (reference sequence). The CDR3 loop is CASSPGAWLTNEQYF. The CDR3 DNA is TGTGCCAGCAGCCCCGGAGCCTGGCTAACGAACGAGCAGTACTTC. Supplemented by reference TRBV7-9 and TRBJ2-7, the full variable domain reads DTGVSQNPRHKITKRGQNVTFRCDPISEHNRLYWYRQTLGQGPEFLTYFQNEAQLEKSRLLSDRFSAERPKGSFSTLEIQRTEQGDSAMYLCASSPGAWLTNEQYFGPGTRLTVT.

Only a few counts were recorded for this clonotype. V usage is TRBV18 and J usage is TRBJ1-2, with D unclear. Germline V gene data show CDR1 as KGHSH and CDR2 as LQKENI. Trimming cost V 0 bases and J 3 bases, with 11 bases left between them. The CDR3 consists of 15 residues. CDR3 sequence: CASSPPGGGDYGYTF. In DNA form, the CDR3 reads TGTGCCAGCTCACCACCCGGCGGCGGAGACTATGGCTACACCTTC.

This clonotype was counted at least ten times. The chain links TRBV7-9 to TRBJ2-1; tentatively, D is TRBD2 (5 bases). The CDR3 extends over 15 amino acids. Germline V gives CDR1 SEHNR, CDR2 FQNEAQ (reference sequence). V lost 5 bases and J 0 bases, leaving 11 bases between the germline ends. DNA of the CDR3: TGTGCCAGCAGCCCCGTTCGGGGCTCCTACAATGAGCAGTTCTTC. It codes for CASSPVRGSYNEQFF.

This clonotype was counted many times. The chain uses TRBV12-3 or TRBV12-4 and TRBJ2-5, with 7 bases that match TRBD1. This CDR3 has 13 residues. The J segment lost 2 bases and the V segment lost 8 bases, leaving 5 bases of the junction unmatched. The CDR3 coding sequence is TGTGCCAGCCACGGGGACAGTCAAGAGACCCAGTACTTC. It translates to CASHGDSQETQYF.

This clonotype was seen only a few times. V and J are TRBV10-3 and TRBJ2-2; 9 bases line up with TRBD2. This CDR3 region has 18 residues. Germline V gives CDR1 ENHRY, CDR2 SYGVKD. V shed 2 bases and J 0 bases; nucleotides not matched to a gene: 7. CDR3 nucleotide sequence: TGTGCCATCAGTGAGAGGGAAGCGGGGGGCCCGAACACCGGGGAGCTGTTTTTT. It is translated as CAISEREAGGPNTGELFF.

V and J are TRBV20-1 and TRBJ2-2; TRBD1 matches at 7 bases. The CDR3 extends over 15 amino acids. Germline CDR1 is DFQATT and CDR2 is SNEGSKA (reference sequence). After removal of 3 bases from V and 0 bases from J, the junction contained 4 bases not matched to a gene. The CDR3 nucleotides are TGCAGTGCTAGGTCAGGGGGTGCGAACACCGGGGAGCTGTTTTTT. Its protein is CSARSGGANTGELFF.

In the case of this clonotype: A much larger clone is a single base away; this may be a read error. The gene calls are TRBV4-1 and TRBJ2-4, with D perhaps matching TRBD1 (6 bases). The CDR3 has 16 amino acids. CDR1 is MGHRA and CDR2 is YSYEKL in the germline V gene. CDR3 region: CASSQVSRGRGNIRYF. The CDR3 DNA is TGCGCCAGCAGCCAAGTTTCCAGGGGTAGAGGAAACATTCGGTACTTC.

This clonotype came up a few times. The J gene is TRBJ2-4, the V gene TRBV5-1, with D maybe TRBD1 (5 bases). This CDR3 comprises 15 residues. Germline loops: CDR1 SGHRS, CDR2 YFSETQ. With 4 bases removed from V and 1 base from J, the gap between germline ends came to 12 bases. CDR3 in amino acids: CASSPTAPAKNIQYF. In nucleotides, the CDR3 is TGCGCCAGCAGCCCGACAGCCCCGGCCAAAAACATTCAGTACTTC.

The chain recombines TRBV6-6 with TRBJ2-3, with D possibly TRBD2 on 6 matching bases. CDR3 length equals 16 residues. Germline CDR1 is MNHNY and CDR2 is SVGAGI (reference sequence). V dropped 5 bases and J dropped 4 bases, with 19 bases sitting between them. CDR3 residues: CASSKKTLSGADTQYF. As DNA, the CDR3 is TGTGCCAGCAGTAAGAAAACCTTATCGGGGGCAGATACGCAGTATTTT.

The chain has TRBV27 and TRBJ2-3; D is perhaps TRBD1 (6 bases). The CDR3 consists of 13 residues. Trimming left V 6 bases short and J 3 bases short, with 10 bases between. Germline V gene lookup returns CDR1 MNHEY and CDR2 SMNVEV (reference sequence). The CDR3 here is CASRGAPTDTQYF. CDR3 DNA: TGTGCCAGCAGGGGGGCGCCGACAGATACGCAGTATTTT.

V usage is TRBV11-2 and J usage is TRBJ2-1; D remains ambiguous. The DNA end favors TRBJ2-7, so the J call may be wrong. The CDR3 extends over 12 amino acids. Germline V CDR1 and CDR2: SGHAT, FQNNGV. CDR3 nucleotide sequence: TGTGCCAGCAGCCGCCCCTACAATGAGCAGTACTTC. Its translation: CASSRPYNEQYF.

The J gene is TRBJ2-1, the V gene TRBV28; 9 nucleotides agree with TRBD2. This CDR3 is 16 amino acids long. V lost 1 base, J lost 9 bases, and 10 bases stayed unmatched. Per the germline V gene, CDR1 is MDHEN and CDR2 is SYDVKM. CDR3 bases: TGTGCCAGCAGTTTATTTGGGCAGCGGGAGGATACTGAGCAGTTCTTC. It is translated as CASSLFGQREDTEQFF.

The chain carries TRBV20-1 and TRBJ1-1; D might be TRBD1 (6 bases). V lost 6 bases and J lost 5, with 16 bases in between. CDR1 DFQATT and CDR2 SNEGSKA come from the germline V gene (reference sequence). This CDR3 has 13 residues. The CDR3 coding sequence is TGCAGTGCCCCGGAGAGGGGGTGGACTGAAGCTTTCTTT. Translated, it gives CSAPERGWTEAFF.

The V and J genes are TRBV12-5 and TRBJ1-4, with 9 bases matching TRBD1. This CDR3 spans 17 amino acids. Trimming cost V 5 bases and J 0 bases; bases outside gene matches: 7. Germline V gene lookup returns CDR1 LGHNT and CDR2 FRNRAP. CDR3 loop: CASGPGTGITTNEKLFF. The DNA of the CDR3 is TGTGCTAGTGGTCCCGGGACAGGGATTACAACTAATGAAAAACTGTTTTTT.

The chain recombines TRBV5-1 with TRBJ2-3; D call uncertain. V lost 0 bases, J lost 4 bases, and 12 bases lay in between. The length of the CDR3 is 15 residues. The V gene's germline CDR1 is SGHRS and CDR2 YFSETQ. The CDR3 loop reads CASSLGPRVSDTQYF. The CDR3 DNA follows: TGCGCCAGCAGCTTGGGTCCACGGGTTTCAGATACGCAGTATTTT. The full variable domain, with the rest looked up from reference TRBV5-1 and TRBJ2-3, is KAGVTQTPRYLIKTRGQQVTLSCSPISGHRSVSWYQQTPGQGLQFLFEYFSETQRNKGNFPGRFSGRQFSNSRSEMNVSTLELGDSALYLCASSLGPRVSDTQYFGPGTRLTVL.

This clonotype was counted ten times or more. The chain uses TRBV28 and TRBJ2-7, with D possibly being TRBD1 (6 bases). Germline CDR1 reads MDHEN; CDR2 reads SYDVKM. The V and J ends lost 10 bases and 0 bases respectively, with 16 bases between them. The CDR3 runs to 14 residues. The DNA for the CDR3 is TGTGCCATCTCTCGACAGGACAGCTCCTACGAGCAGTACTTC. It yields the protein CAISRQDSSYEQYF.

This clonotype was recorded at least ten times. The genes are TRBV7-2 and TRBJ2-1; weak D call: TRBD2 (5 bases). Trimming pared 1 base from V and 0 bases from J, leaving 7 bases between. The CDR3 loop spans 15 amino acids. The germline gives CDR1 SGHTA, CDR2 FQGNSA. The CDR3 nucleotides read TGTGCCAGCAGCTTAGAGCGGCGCTCCTACAATGAGCAGTTCTTC. Translated: CASSLERRSYNEQFF.

This clonotype was seen a handful of times. The chain couples TRBV3-1 to TRBJ2-1, with 11 bases that match TRBD2. V dropped 0 bases and J dropped 8; count of bases not matched to a gene: 9. This CDR3 has 17 residues. CDR1 is LGHDT and CDR2 is YNNKEL in the germline V gene (reference sequence). The CDR3 DNA follows: TGTGCCAGCAGCCAAGACAAATGGCTAGCGGGGGGTTATGAGCAGTTCTTC. Its translation is CASSQDKWLAGGYEQFF.

This clonotype was detected only a few times. The chain recombines TRBV6-2 or TRBV6-3 with TRBJ2-7, with D possibly matching TRBD1 (6 bases). The germline V and J ends were trimmed by 0 bases and 3 bases, with 9 bases remaining between them. Germline CDR1 and CDR2: MNHEY and SVGEGT. The CDR3 extends over 14 amino acids. The CDR3 region has the DNA TGTGCCAGCAGTTACTCGAAGGACAGCTACGAGCAGTACTTC. The encoded protein is CASSYSKDSYEQYF.

In this sample, this clonotype turned up many times. The chain recombines TRBV27 with TRBJ1-2; 10 positions match TRBD1. CDR3 length: 15 residues. V was pared by 5 bases and J by 3 bases, with 6 bases of the junction left unmatched. The germline CDR1 and CDR2 sequences are MNHEY and SMNVEV (reference sequence). The CDR3, as DNA: TGTGCCAGCAGTATCGACAGGGGGCTTCACTATGGCTACACCTTC. This translates into CASSIDRGLHYGYTF.

The sample holds many counts of this clonotype. J is TRBJ2-7 and V is TRBV28; no reliable D call. This CDR3 contains 13 residues. Germline loops: CDR1 MDHEN, CDR2 SYDVKM. V was shortened by 10 bases and J by 4 bases, with 17 bases between the two germline ends. In nucleotides, the CDR3 is TGTGCCACATCTGTGGGTGTGGGGTACGAGCAGTACTTC. It specifies CATSVGVGYEQYF.

This clonotype has only a few counts. The chain uses TRBV20-1 and TRBJ1-1; 7 bases align to TRBD1. After removal of 3 bases from V and 0 bases from J, the junction contained 7 bases not matched to a gene. This CDR3 has 15 residues. Per the germline V gene, CDR1 is DFQATT and CDR2 is SNEGSKA (reference sequence). CDR3 bases: TGCAGTGCTAGTGGGGGACAGCATTTGAACACTGAAGCTTTCTTT. Amino acids: CSASGGQHLNTEAFF.

This chain joins TRBV14 and TRBJ2-5; tentatively, D is TRBD1 (6 bases). The length of the CDR3 is 14 residues. With 0 bases removed from V and 6 bases from J, the gap between germline ends came to 11 bases. Germline V lookup: CDR1 SGHDN, CDR2 FVKESK. The CDR3 loop is CASSQDTGRKTQYF. Written as DNA, the CDR3 is TGTGCCAGCAGCCAAGATACAGGGAGAAAGACCCAGTACTTC.

The rearrangement joins TRBV6-1 to TRBJ2-4; D assignment may be TRBD1 or TRBD2 (7 bases each). Germline CDR1 is MNHNS and CDR2 is SASEGT. The CDR3 has 16 residues. Trimming removed 6 bases at V and 13 bases at J, with 28 bases between. Here the CDR3 DNA reads TGTGCCAGCAGGGCCCAGGGGGGGAGCTCCTACAATGAGCAGTACTTC. Translated, it gives CASRAQGGSSYNEQYF.

The rearrangement uses TRBV7-2 and TRBJ2-7, with 11 positions matching TRBD1. The CDR3 has 15 amino acids. Trimming cost V 8 bases and J 0 bases; bases outside gene matches: 6. CDR1 is SGHTA and CDR2 is FQGNSA in the germline V gene. DNA for the CDR3: TGTGCCAGCGGGGACGGGACAGGGGGCTCCTACGAGCAGTACTTC. Encoded protein: CASGDGTGGSYEQYF.

This clonotype showed up just once. Given a much more abundant clone one base away, this may be a read error. The J gene is TRBJ2-1, the V gene TRBV20-1; D unresolved. Germline lookup yields CDR1 DFQATT and CDR2 SNEGSKA (reference sequence). This CDR3 is built from 16 residues. This chain's CDR3 is CGARDLGIFSYNEQFF. CDR3 coding DNA: TGCGGTGCTAGAGATTTAGGGATCTTCTCCTACAATGAGCAGTTCTTC.

V gene TRBV9 combines with J gene TRBJ1-4; no clear D. The CDR3 length is 14 residues. V dropped 0 bases and J dropped 8 bases, with 11 bases sitting between them. Per the germline V gene, CDR1 is SGDLS and CDR2 is YYNGEE. CDR3 sequence reads: CASSVAFSGEKLFF. The CDR3 DNA follows: TGTGCCAGCAGCGTAGCCTTTAGTGGGGAAAAACTGTTTTTT.

This chain links TRBV5-1 with TRBJ1-1, with a weak D call TRBD1 (6 bases). V was shortened by 0 bases and J by 1 base, with 13 bases between the two germline ends. Germline V gives CDR1 SGHRS, CDR2 YFSETQ. CDR3 size: 16 residues. The CDR3 reads CASSLVGGSWNTEAFF. For the CDR3, the DNA is TGCGCCAGCAGCTTGGTCGGGGGCTCATGGAACACTGAAGCTTTCTTT.

The rearrangement joins TRBV20-1 to TRBJ1-2; tentative D call: TRBD1 (5 bases). Trimming pared 5 bases from V and 5 bases from J, leaving 18 bases between. This CDR3 is built from 14 residues. Germline values: CDR1 DFQATT, CDR2 SNEGSKA (reference sequence). Here the CDR3 reads CSAAGGVKVYGYTF. The CDR3 region has the DNA TGCAGTGCTGCCGGAGGGGTTAAGGTTTATGGCTACACCTTC.

In DNA, the CDR3 is TGTGCCACCAGCACCAGGGGGGCAGGCACAGATACGCAGTATTTT. Translation gives CATSTRGAGTDTQYF. The chain is built from TRBV15 and TRBJ2-3, with a tentative D call TRBD1 (7 bases). Trimming cost V 4 bases and J 1 base, with 12 bases left between them. Germline values: CDR1 LNHNV, CDR2 YYDKDF (reference sequence). This CDR3 is 15 amino acids long.

This clonotype was seen only a few times. This chain links TRBV5-1 with TRBJ2-1; 11 bases fit TRBD1. Germline loops: CDR1 SGHRS, CDR2 YFSETQ. V lost 4 bases and J lost 9; bases outside the gene matches: 6. The CDR3 runs to 14 residues. CDR3 loop: CASSPGQGASEQFF. The CDR3 DNA reads as TGCGCCAGCAGCCCTGGACAGGGGGCGAGTGAGCAGTTCTTC.